This TCR beta chain was found in a study of blood T cell repertoires in COVID-19. Source study methods: It was from reference gene primer amplification that nucleated cell counts were estimated. Some clones are missing from TCRdb's copy, which holds only in-frame ones; the method was immunoSEQ multiplex PCR. For V, J and clone size, that table is used; D and trimming come from the DNA. Of about 220,000 clones listed, around 80% are singletons. CDR1 and CDR2 from the germline V gene are SGHDT and YYEEEE. The CDR3 totals 19 residues. Losses at the gene ends were 2 bases for V and 3 bases for J; bases not matched to a gene: 15.

The sequence derives from a woman in her sixties or seventies with acute or convalescent COVID-19. The V gene is TRBV5-6, the J gene TRBJ2-7, with TRBD2 matching over 12 bases. The sample was peripheral blood. Here the CDR3 reads CASSLYYSSGGASDYEQYF. For the CDR3, the DNA is TGTGCCAGCAGCTTATATTATTCTAGCGGGGGGGCAAGCGACTACGAGCAGTACTTC.